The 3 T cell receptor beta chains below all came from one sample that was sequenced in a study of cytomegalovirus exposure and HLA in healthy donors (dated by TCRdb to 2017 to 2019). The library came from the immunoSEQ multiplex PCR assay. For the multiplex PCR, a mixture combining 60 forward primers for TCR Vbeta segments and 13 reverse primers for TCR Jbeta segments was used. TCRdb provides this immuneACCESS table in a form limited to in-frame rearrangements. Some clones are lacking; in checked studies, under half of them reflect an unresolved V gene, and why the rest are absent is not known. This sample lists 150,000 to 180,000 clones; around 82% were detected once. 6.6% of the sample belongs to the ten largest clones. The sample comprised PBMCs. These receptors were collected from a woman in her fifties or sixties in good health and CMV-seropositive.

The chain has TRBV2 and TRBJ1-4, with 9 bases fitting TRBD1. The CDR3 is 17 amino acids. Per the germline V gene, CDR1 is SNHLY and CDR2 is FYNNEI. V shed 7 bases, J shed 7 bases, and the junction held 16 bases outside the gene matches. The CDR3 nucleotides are TGTGCCAGCACCCTTAACCGGATGGGGACAGGGCCTGAAAAACTGTTTTTT. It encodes CASTLNRMGTGPEKLFF.

The CDR3 nucleotides are TGTGCCAGCAGCGATAGGGGACAGGGTGGCGAAAAACTGTTTTTT. It yields the protein CASSDRGQGGEKLFF. The V and J genes are TRBV5-6 and TRBJ1-4, with TRBD1 matching over 9 bases. V was clipped by 4 bases and J by 8 bases; unmatched bases: 9. This CDR3 has 15 amino acids. Germline CDR1 and CDR2: SGHDT and YYEEEE.

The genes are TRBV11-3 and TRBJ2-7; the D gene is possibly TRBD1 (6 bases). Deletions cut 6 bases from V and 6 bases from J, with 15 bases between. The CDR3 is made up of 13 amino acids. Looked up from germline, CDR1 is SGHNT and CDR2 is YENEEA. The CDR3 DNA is TGTGCCAGCAGTGGGGCAGGGGAATCCGAGCAGTACTTC. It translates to CASSGAGESEQYF.